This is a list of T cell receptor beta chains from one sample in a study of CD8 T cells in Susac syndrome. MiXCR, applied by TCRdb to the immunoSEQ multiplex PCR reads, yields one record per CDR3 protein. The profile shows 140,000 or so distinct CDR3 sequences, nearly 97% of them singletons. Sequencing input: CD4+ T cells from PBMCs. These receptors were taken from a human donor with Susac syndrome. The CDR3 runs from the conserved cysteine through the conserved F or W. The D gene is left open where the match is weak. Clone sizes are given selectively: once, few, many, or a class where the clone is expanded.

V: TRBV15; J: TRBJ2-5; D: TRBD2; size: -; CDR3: CATSKTSGGAETQYF; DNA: TGTGCCACCAGCAAAACAAGCGGGGGGGCAGAGACCCAGTACTTC
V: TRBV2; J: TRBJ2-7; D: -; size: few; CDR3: CASTLGGSYEQYF; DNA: TGTGCCAGCACCTTGGGTGGGTCCTACGAGCAGTACTTC
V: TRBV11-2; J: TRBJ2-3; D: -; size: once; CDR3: CASSLGASDTQYF; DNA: TGTGCCAGCAGCTTGGGGGCGTCAGATACGCAGTATTTT
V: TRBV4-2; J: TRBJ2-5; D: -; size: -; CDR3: CASSEGWDFQETQYF; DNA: TGTGCCAGCAGCGAAGGGTGGGACTTCCAAGAGACCCAGTACTTC
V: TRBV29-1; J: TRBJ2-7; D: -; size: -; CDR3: CSVEGDGPPYEQYF; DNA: TGCAGCGTTGAAGGAGACGGCCCGCCTTACGAGCAGTACTTC
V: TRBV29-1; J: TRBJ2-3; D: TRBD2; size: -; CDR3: CSVDGSAGNTDTQYF; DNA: TGCAGCGTTGACGGTTCAGCGGGGAACACAGATACGCAGTATTTT
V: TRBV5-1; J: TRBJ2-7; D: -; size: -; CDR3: CASSLATGYYEQYF; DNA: TGCGCCAGCAGCTTGGCGACGGGATACTACGAGCAGTACTTC
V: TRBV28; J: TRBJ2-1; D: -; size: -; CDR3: CASSLSHNEQFF; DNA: TGTGCCAGCAGTCTAAGCCACAATGAGCAGTTCTTC
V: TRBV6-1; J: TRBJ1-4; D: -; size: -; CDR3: CAIQRGRSGEKLFF; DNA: TGTGCCATCCAGAGAGGGAGGTCAGGCGAAAAACTGTTTTTT
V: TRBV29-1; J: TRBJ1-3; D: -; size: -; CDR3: CSVQVGAGNTIYF; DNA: TGCAGCGTCCAAGTGGGGGCTGGAAACACCATATATTTT
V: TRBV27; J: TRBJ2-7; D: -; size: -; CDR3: CASSAILGLRVYEQYF; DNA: TGTGCCAGCAGTGCCATACTAGGCCTAAGAGTCTACGAGCAGTACTTC
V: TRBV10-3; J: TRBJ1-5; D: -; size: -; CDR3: CAISAAGGGQPQHF; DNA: TGTGCCATCAGTGCCGCGGGGGGAGGTCAGCCCCAGCATTTT
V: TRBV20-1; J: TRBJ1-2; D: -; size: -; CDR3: CSASSGYGYTF; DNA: TGCAGTGCTAGTTCCGGCTATGGCTACACCTTC
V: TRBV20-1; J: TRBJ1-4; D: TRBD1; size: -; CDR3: CSASQGAGGEKLFF; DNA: TGCAGTGCTAGTCAGGGGGCCGGGGGTGAAAAACTGTTTTTT
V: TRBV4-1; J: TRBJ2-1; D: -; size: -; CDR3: CASSPWRSGYNEQFF; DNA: TGCGCCAGCAGCCCTTGGAGGAGCGGTTACAATGAGCAGTTCTTC
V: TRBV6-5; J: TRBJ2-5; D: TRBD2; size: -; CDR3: CASSPSGARETQYF; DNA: TGTGCCAGCAGTCCCAGCGGGGCGAGGGAGACCCAGTACTTC
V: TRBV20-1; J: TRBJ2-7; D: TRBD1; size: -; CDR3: CSATGQGVSEQYF; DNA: TGCAGTGCTACCGGACAGGGGGTTAGCGAGCAGTACTTC
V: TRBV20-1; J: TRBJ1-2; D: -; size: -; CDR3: CSARNPGTKHQATF; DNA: TGCAGTGCTAGGAACCCCGGGACGAAGCACCAGGCCACCTTC
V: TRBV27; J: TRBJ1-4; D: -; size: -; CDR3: CASSLSRGREEKLFF; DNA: TGTGCCAGCAGTTTATCGAGGGGAAGGGAAGAAAAACTGTTTTTT